This TCR beta chain was sequenced during a study of T-cell memory formation after mild COVID-19. Notes on the study in general: For second-wave clones that peaked at day 37, SARS-CoV-2 specificity went unverified.

MiXCR was run by TCRdb on the 5' RACE reads, yielding one entry per CDR3 protein. Among roughly 600,000 distinct CDR3 sequences listed, about a sixth were seen once. This CDR3 contains 12 residues. CDR1 is GTSNPN, CDR2 SVGIG, per germline (reference sequence). V was trimmed by 5 bases and J by 10 bases, leaving 17 bases between them. With respect to this clonotype: Its specificity is not known.

The sequencing input was PBMCs or a T cell subset sorted from them (not recorded which). The clonotype was recovered from an adult woman who had mild COVID-19 (a few samples of this study predate the infection). Cell type and time point are not known. The chain links TRBV30 to TRBJ1-1, with D unclear. CDR3: CAWGERNRGAFF. DNA for the CDR3: TGTGCCTGGGGGGAGCGGAACAGAGGAGCTTTCTTT. Filled out from reference TRBV30 and TRBJ1-1, the complete variable domain reads SQTIHQWPATLVQPVGSPLSLECTVEGTSNPNLYWYRQAAGRGLQLLFYSVGIGQISSEVPQNLSASRPQDRQFILSSKKLLLSDSGFYLCAWGERNRGAFFGQGTRLTVV.